Shown below are 6 T cell receptor beta chains from a single sample sequenced in a study of T cell changes during pregnancy in multiple sclerosis. Measured with immunoSEQ multiplex PCR; TCRdb has only the in-frame clones, and not every one. The sample lists fewer than 140,000 clones; roughly 92% were seen once. This specimen was peripheral blood, taken after pregnancy. Source of these receptors: a female donor with multiple sclerosis, enrolled in a pregnancy study.

The CDR3 nucleotides read TGTGCCAGCACGAGAGGTGACCGGCCACGATACGAGCAGTACTTC. This translates into CASTRGDRPRYEQYF. The chain links TRBV2 to TRBJ2-7, with D unresolved. Trimming shortened V by 7 bases and J by 4 bases, and 20 bases separated the two germline ends. The V gene's germline CDR1 is SNHLY and CDR2 FYNNEI. The CDR3 length is 15 residues.

In DNA, the CDR3 is TGTGCCAGCAGTTCCTTGGGGGGTTCCGCCGGGGAGCTGTTTTTT. It yields the protein CASSSLGGSAGELFF. The rearrangement joins TRBV28 to TRBJ2-2, with D possibly being TRBD2 (6 bases). The V end was cut by 4 bases, the J end by 6 bases, with 15 bases between. Germline assignment: CDR1 MDHEN and CDR2 SYDVKM. The length of the CDR3 is 15 residues.

The chain combines TRBV19 with TRBJ2-3; TRBD2 agrees at 13 bases. Germline V gene sequence: CDR1 LNHDA, CDR2 SQIVND (reference sequence). CDR3 length: 14 residues. Germline trimming cut 6 bases from V and 4 bases from J; bases unmatched to any gene: 1. This CDR3 is CASRGLAGPDTQYF. In DNA, the CDR3 is TGTGCCAGTAGGGGACTAGCGGGACCAGATACGCAGTATTTT. Combining the CDR3 with reference TRBV19 and TRBJ2-3 gives the whole variable domain DGGITQSPKYLFRKEGQNVTLSCEQNLNHDAMYWYRQDPGQGLRLIYYSQIVNDFQKGDIAEGYSVSREKKESFPLTVTSAQKNPTAFYLCASRGLAGPDTQYFGPGTRLTVL.

This clone was picked up a small number of times. This chain links TRBV11-1 with TRBJ1-1, with D tentatively TRBD1 (5 bases). The CDR3 contains 13 residues. Germline CDR1 reads SGHAT; CDR2 reads FQDESV (reference sequence). With 8 bases removed from V and 1 base from J, the gap between germline ends came to 11 bases. The CDR3 here is CASRGAGNTEAFF. DNA for the CDR3: TGTGCCAGCCGCGGGGCAGGGAACACTGAAGCTTTCTTT.

The genes are TRBV5-4 and TRBJ2-2; TRBD1 matches 9 bases. The germline gives CDR1 SGHNT, CDR2 YYREEE (reference sequence). The CDR3 consists of 18 residues. The trim removed 4 bases at V and 6 bases at J, leaving 16 bases unmatched. CDR3 loop: CASSPTPRPGQGSGELFF. Written as DNA, the CDR3 is TGTGCCAGCAGCCCAACACCACGGCCGGGACAGGGTTCCGGGGAGCTGTTTTTT.

The chain employs TRBV19 and TRBJ2-1; 7 positions agree with TRBD1. J gave up 4 bases and V 9 bases, and 6 bases lay outside the gene matches. This CDR3 has 13 residues. Germline CDR1 and CDR2: LNHDA and SQIVND (reference sequence). CDR3 nucleotides: TGTGCCAGCTCCGGGGACAGATACAATGAGCAGTTCTTC. This encodes CASSGDRYNEQFF.